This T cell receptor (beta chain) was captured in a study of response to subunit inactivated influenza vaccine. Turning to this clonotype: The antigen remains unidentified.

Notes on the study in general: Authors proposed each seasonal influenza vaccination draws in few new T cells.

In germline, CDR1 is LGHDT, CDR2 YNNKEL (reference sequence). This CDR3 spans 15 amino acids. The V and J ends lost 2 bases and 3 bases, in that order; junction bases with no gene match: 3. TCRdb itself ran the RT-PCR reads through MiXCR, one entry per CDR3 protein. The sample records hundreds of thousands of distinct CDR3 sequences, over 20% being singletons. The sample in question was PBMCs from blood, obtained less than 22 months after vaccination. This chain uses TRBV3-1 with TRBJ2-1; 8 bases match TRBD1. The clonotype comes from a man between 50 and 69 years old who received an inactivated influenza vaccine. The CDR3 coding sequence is TGTGCCAGCAGCCAAAACAGGGGGAACTACAATGAGCAGTTCTTC. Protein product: CASSQNRGNYNEQFF.